This T cell receptor beta chain came from a study of blood T cell repertoires in COVID-19. CDR1 and CDR2 (germline): LNHDA, SQIVND (reference sequence). The V end was cut by 4 bases, the J end by 2 bases, with 12 bases between. There are 14 residues in the CDR3. In the authors' workflow: Cell counts per sample came from amplifying reference gene primers. The method was immunoSEQ multiplex PCR; TCRdb's version includes in-frame clones alone and lacks a portion of them. V and J calls and clone size are as listed in that table; D and trimming were resolved from the DNA. The sample has about 370,000 clones, 75% to 90% seen once. Before being deemed recovered, Cohort 3 donors had two negative PCRs, clearance, or symptom resolution.

Source material: PBMCs or T cells enriched from blood (not recorded which). The rearrangement uses TRBV19 and TRBJ2-7, with D unclear. The receptor was isolated from a man aged 18-30 years who had recovered from COVID-19. CDR3: CASSRSSSPYEQYF. The CDR3 DNA follows: TGTGCCAGTAGTAGGAGCTCTTCCCCCTACGAGCAGTACTTC.